This T cell receptor (beta chain) originates from a study of cytomegalovirus exposure and HLA in healthy donors listed by TCRdb under 2017. The study in broad terms: An earlier analysis of approximately 640 of the donors reported 250 to 300 Gb of sequence data and 117 million unique TCR beta sequences from about 180 million T cells. Roughly 300 gigabases of sequencing data and roughly 80 million unique TCR sequences made up an early release that covered approximately 700 HLA-typed donors. The genetic ancestry cluster associated with self-reported Caucasian donors included about 84% of the approximately 430 genotyped donors. The study aimed to test whether cataloging public T cell receptors could reveal signatures of past pathogen exposure. Using immunosequencing, the study profiled T cell repertoires from 666 subjects and related those repertoires to cytomegalovirus serostatus. Along with the roughly 700-subject first cohort, a separate validation cohort of over a hundred different subjects was used. To predict cytomegalovirus infection status, the study combined high-throughput TCR immunosequencing, statistical association of individual TCRs with disease status, and machine learning. A later analysis re-examined previously published TCR beta repertoires from just over 650 donors and added high-resolution HLA genotyping to investigate patterns of TCR occurrence. The later analysis used no new phenotypic data to find candidate immune exposures, relying instead on TCR beta sequences and their occurrence across donors. In an earlier analysis of a few hundred of the donors, high-throughput TCR beta sequencing was used to judge whether each TCR beta V gene segment behaved as functional or pseudogenic. Donor age, sex, ethnicity and CMV serostatus were compiled alongside the repertoire data. Genome-wide SNP genotypes for about 65% of the roughly 700 donors were used in a later genetic analysis, which treated that subset as a discovery cohort. All discovery cohort repertoires had been generated on a single sequencing platform. HLA typing included class I and class II loci at four-digit resolution. The number of donors typed differed by locus, with about 620-630 for A, B, C, DRB1 and DQB1, more than 500 for DQA1, approximately 570 for DPA1, and some 450 for DPB1. Five DR-DQ haplotypes were handled as single units for association and clustering because linkage in the cohort was strong. Across under 500 genotyped donors of the cohort, an average of approximately 220,000 unique TCR beta nucleotide sequences per donor were sequenced, and about a sixth of those sequences were non-productive.

Library preparation was by the immunoSEQ multiplex PCR assay. The multiplex PCR relied on a mix of 60 forward primers for TCR Vbeta segments and 13 reverse primers for TCR Jbeta segments. Amplification of the CDR3 region of rearranged TCR beta genes was performed with a multiplex PCR assay on genomic DNA. Amplified TCR beta libraries were sequenced as 87-base-pair reads on the Illumina HiSeq System. The source study handled its data this way. Across the 640 or so repertoires, a later analysis counted some 80 million unique TCR beta chains, 9 million to 14 million of which were shared by at least two donors. Raw reads were error-corrected and collapsed into unique sequences by a nearest-neighbor algorithm in which closely related sequences were merged to remove PCR and sequencing errors. Alignment of CDR3 sequences to IMGT reference sequences was used to assign V, D and J gene segments. For a sequence to be retained, at least a six-nucleotide match to both a V gene segment and a J gene segment was required. A rearrangement was called productive if the CDR3 had no stop codons and remained in frame with V and J, and every other rearrangement was called non-productive. CDR3 was defined according to IMGT convention as the region running from the second conserved V-encoded cysteine to the conserved J-encoded phenylalanine. The earlier analysis of about 500 of the donors excluded sequences that lacked an unambiguous match to a single V gene segment. In an earlier analysis of around 600 of the donors, V segments were called functional above 56.7% productive rearrangements and were called segregating when the between-donor standard deviation exceeded 5%. A statistical classification framework was built to diagnose cytomegalovirus status from the catalog of TCR beta chain sequences. V and J gene assignment, in a later analysis, came from comparing TCR nucleotide sequences with IMGT/GENE-DB human TR gene sequences. Using the TCRdist pipeline, a later analysis assigned CDR3 sequences along with most-parsimonious VDJ recombination scenarios. In a later analysis, every TCR beta chain was defined by the combination of its CDR3 amino acid sequence and its V-gene family, and reads without a unique V-gene family were dropped. As a way to deal with suspected cross-contamination and a sequencing artifact, a later analysis dropped nearly 600 nucleotide sequences that were highly shared and had low generation probability. For each public chain, a later analysis derived a clonal expansion index from normalized ranks of inferred template counts within each repertoire. In a later analysis, generation probabilities were computed using a VDJ recombination model fitted to out-of-frame rearrangements, and the results were checked against IGoR. In a later analysis, TCR-TCR, TCR-HLA and TCR-CMV co-occurrence was scored with hypergeometric tests, and a repertoire-size bias correction was applied to TCR pairs. A later analysis estimated false discovery rates by permuting HLA or CMV assignments 20 times. In a later analysis, co-occurring TCRs were grouped with DBSCAN, and TCRdist sequence similarity was added when clustering was performed within HLA-allele-positive subsets. For co-occurrence clustering, repertoires with fewer than 30,000 or more than 120,000 public chains were excluded, along with roughly 5 repertoires with anomalous nucleotide sharing. TCRdb provides this immuneACCESS table in a form limited to in-frame rearrangements. Some clones are lacking; in checked studies, under half of them reflect an unresolved V gene, and why the rest are absent is not known. The DNA gave D and trimming, while V, J and clone size come from that table. The table for this sample lists some 150,000 clones; about 80% of them were counted only once. The ten biggest clones cover approximately 1.5% of the sample.

The research as a whole found: In vitro tests confirmed that a few of the cytomegalovirus-associated TCR beta chains recognize cytomegalovirus antigens. Roughly uniform sequencing depth across donors was assumed in presence/absence analyses, although this assumption may not hold. A further reported finding was that TCR beta sequences accurately predicted the HLA-A and HLA-B alleles for most subjects in the first cohort. In a later analysis, HLA-associated TCR beta chains were found to be more clonally expanded and to have lower generation probabilities than equally common non-associated chains. In this cohort, only TCR beta chains were sequenced, and detectable features were limited by the absence of alpha or paired-chain data. Immune exposure information for the cohort was limited to CMV serostatus. An earlier analysis of approximately 600 of the donors showed that most TCR beta V segments appeared in productive rearrangements either about 90% or about 30% of the time, which broadly matched IMGT annotations. When HLA alleles, especially DR and DQ, strongly co-occurred, attributing TCR associations to individual alleles was difficult. In a later analysis, some 18,000 TCR beta sequences were associated with specific HLA alleles at a false discovery rate of 0.05. Because HLA typing was missing for some donors at each locus, association tests included only the typed subset. The authors suggested that the approach could potentially be extended to other disease states and immunological phenotypes. According to a later analysis, most CMV-associated TCR beta chains appeared to be HLA-restricted, and the HLA associations seemed to be driven largely by CMV exposure. According to a later analysis, parvovirus B19, influenza, CMV and Epstein-Barr virus appeared linked to several top co-occurrence clusters. Because counts were too low, about 18 rarely observed V segments, including chromosome 9 orphons, were excluded from the earlier analysis of 587 of the donors. A later genetic analysis reported fewer N-insertions in productive TCRs among donors in an Asian-associated ancestry cluster than the roughly 700-donor mean. Some IMGT-functional V segments, including TRBV6-2 and TRBV6-3, could not be told apart with the 87-base-pair reads, so those segments were excluded. The study listed 170 or so TCR beta chains as associated with cytomegalovirus. In a later analysis, TCR association rates were found to vary across HLA loci, with the most associated TCRs seen for DRB1 alleles and the fewest for HLA-C alleles. Correlated functional status among segregating V segments might be attributable to linkage disequilibrium, but an unknown experimental factor could not be ruled out. V-gene and J-gene trimming of TCR beta chains was associated with a missense DCLRE1C variant in a later genetic analysis, and the association was replicated in an independent cohort. Most TCR sequences were seen in very few donors, while some public TCRs were found in many individuals. Cytomegalovirus status was reported to be diagnosed by the classifier with high specificity and sensitivity in both the original and validation cohorts. The sequencing pipeline was judged likely to have produced a cluster of highly shared sequence variants as a technical artifact.

The cohort consisted of 650 to 850 healthy bone marrow donors. All cohort members were sampled while nominally healthy, although unrecorded immune exposures were likely present. The donor was CMV seropositive and belonged to the group of 250 to 350 seropositive cohort members. Each donor provided a peripheral blood sample, and peripheral blood mononuclear cells were used for TCR beta sequencing. The Qiagen DNeasy Blood Extraction Kit was used to extract genomic DNA from the blood cell samples. This clone occurred once. Its antigen specificity is not known. No base quality information exists; no much larger clone differs at one position. The germline V gene (reference sequence) yields LNHDA for CDR1 and SQIVND for CDR2. Deletion took 2 bases off V and 0 bases off J, with a span of 11 bases between the germline ends. The CDR3 contains 15 residues, cysteine and phenylalanine counted. This entry keeps only the CDR3 DNA: 45 bases, framed from base 1.

Sequenced: PBMCs. The TCR originated in a man aged 25-45 years in good health and CMV-seropositive. The chain is made from TRBV19 and TRBJ2-7; 6 matching bases give a weak D call of TRBD2. The nucleotide sequence is given as TGTGCCAGTAGTATATCTAGCGCGAGCTCCTACGAGCAGTACTTC. Its protein is CASSISSASSYEQYF.